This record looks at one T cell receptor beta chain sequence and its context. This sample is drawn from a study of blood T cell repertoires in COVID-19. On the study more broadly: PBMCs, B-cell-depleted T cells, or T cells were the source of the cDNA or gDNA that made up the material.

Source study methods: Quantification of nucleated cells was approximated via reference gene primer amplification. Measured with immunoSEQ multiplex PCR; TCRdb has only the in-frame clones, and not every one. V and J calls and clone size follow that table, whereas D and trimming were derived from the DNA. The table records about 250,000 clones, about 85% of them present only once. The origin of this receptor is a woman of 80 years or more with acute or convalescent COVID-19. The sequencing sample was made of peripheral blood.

CDR3 sequence reads: CASSLARNQPQHF. Here the CDR3 DNA reads TGTGCCAGCAGCTTAGCCAGGAATCAGCCCCAGCATTTT. The rearrangement links TRBV7-2 to TRBJ1-5; the D is unclear. V dropped 0 bases and J dropped 4 bases, with 4 bases sitting between them. The germline V gene has CDR1 SGHTA and CDR2 FQGNSA. There are 13 residues in the CDR3.